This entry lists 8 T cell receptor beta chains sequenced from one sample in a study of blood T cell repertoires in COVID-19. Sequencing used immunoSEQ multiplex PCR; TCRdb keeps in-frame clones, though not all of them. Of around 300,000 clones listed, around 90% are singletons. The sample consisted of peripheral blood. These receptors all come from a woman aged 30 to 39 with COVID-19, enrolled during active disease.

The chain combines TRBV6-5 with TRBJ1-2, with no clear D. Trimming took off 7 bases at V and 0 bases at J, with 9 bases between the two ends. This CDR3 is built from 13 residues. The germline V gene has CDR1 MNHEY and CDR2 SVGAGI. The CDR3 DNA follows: TGTGCCAGCAAAAGAGATGCTAACTATGGCTACACCTTC. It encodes CASKRDANYGYTF.

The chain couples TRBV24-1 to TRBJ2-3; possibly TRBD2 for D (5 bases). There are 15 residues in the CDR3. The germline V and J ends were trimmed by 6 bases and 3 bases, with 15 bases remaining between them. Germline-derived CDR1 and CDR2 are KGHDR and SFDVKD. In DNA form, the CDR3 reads TGTGCCACCAGTCAGGACGGGATCAGGACAGATACGCAGTATTTT. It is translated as CATSQDGIRTDTQYF.

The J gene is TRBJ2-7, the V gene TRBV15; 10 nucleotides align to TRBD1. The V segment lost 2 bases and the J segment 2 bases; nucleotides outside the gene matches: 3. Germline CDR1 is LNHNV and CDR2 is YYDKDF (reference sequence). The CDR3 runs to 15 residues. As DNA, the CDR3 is TGTGCCACCAGCAGAAGGACAGGGGGTGCCTACGAGCAGTACTTC. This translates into CATSRRTGGAYEQYF.

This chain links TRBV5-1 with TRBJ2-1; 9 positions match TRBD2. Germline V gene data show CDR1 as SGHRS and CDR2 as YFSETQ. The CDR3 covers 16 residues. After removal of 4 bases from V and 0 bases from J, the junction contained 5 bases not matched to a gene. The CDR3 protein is CASSPMTSGSYNEQFF. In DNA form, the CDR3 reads TGCGCCAGCAGCCCGATGACTAGCGGCTCCTACAATGAGCAGTTCTTC.

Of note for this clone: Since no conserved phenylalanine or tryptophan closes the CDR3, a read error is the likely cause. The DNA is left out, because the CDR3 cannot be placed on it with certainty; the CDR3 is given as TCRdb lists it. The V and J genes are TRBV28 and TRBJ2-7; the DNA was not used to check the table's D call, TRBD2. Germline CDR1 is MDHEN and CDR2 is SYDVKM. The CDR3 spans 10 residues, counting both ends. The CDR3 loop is CASSTPGLDS.

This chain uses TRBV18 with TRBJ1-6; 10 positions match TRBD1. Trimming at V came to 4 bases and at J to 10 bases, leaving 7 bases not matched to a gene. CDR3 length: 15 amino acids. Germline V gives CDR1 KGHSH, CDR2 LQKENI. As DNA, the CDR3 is TGTGCCAGCTCACAAAGAGGGACAGGGGAATCACCCCTCCACTTT. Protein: CASSQRGTGESPLHF.

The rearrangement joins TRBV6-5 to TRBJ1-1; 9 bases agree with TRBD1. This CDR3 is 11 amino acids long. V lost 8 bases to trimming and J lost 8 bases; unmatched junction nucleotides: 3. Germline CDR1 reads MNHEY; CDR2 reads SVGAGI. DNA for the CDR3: TGTGCCAGCGGACAGGGGCACGAAGCTTTCTTT. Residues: CASGQGHEAFF.

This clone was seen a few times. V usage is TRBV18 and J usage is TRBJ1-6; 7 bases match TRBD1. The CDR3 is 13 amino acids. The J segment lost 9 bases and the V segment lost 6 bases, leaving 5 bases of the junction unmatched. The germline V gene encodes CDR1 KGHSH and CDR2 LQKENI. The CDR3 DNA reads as TGTGCCAGCTCGACCGACAGGGCTTCACCCCTCCACTTT. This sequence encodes CASSTDRASPLHF.